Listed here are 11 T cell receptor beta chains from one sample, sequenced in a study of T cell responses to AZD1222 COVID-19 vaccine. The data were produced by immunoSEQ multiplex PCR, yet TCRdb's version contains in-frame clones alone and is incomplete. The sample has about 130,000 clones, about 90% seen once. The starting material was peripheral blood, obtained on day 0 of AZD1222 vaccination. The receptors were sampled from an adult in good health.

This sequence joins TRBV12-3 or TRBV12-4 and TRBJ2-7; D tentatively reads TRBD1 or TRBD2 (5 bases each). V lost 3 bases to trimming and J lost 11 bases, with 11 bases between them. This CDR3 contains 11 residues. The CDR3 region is CASSFSGPKYF. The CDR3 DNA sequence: TGTGCCAGCAGTTTCTCGGGACCCAAGTACTTC.

The CDR3 nucleotides are TGTGCCAGCAGCGCCGAGGGGGGTCCTTCTTATGGCTACACCTTC. Its translation: CASSAEGGPSYGYTF. The chain employs TRBV9 and TRBJ1-2, with D possibly being TRBD1 (6 bases). Trimming stripped 3 bases from V and 5 bases from J, with 17 bases between. Germline V gene data show CDR1 as SGDLS and CDR2 as YYNGEE. This CDR3 is 15 amino acids long.

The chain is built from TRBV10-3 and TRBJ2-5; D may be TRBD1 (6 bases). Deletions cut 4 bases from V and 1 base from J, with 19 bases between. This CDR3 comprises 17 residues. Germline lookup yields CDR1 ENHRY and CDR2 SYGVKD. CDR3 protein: CAISARQDDSGQETQYF. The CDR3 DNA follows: TGTGCCATCAGTGCGCGACAGGACGACTCTGGCCAAGAGACCCAGTACTTC.

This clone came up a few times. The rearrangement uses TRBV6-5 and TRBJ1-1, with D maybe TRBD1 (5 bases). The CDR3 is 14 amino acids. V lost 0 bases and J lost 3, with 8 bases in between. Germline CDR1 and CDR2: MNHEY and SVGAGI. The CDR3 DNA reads TGTGCCAGCAGTTACTCACGAGGGGACACTGAAGCTTTCTTT. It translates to CASSYSRGDTEAFF.

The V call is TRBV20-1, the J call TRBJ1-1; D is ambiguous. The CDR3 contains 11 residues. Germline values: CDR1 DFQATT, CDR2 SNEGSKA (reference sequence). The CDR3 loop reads CSPRSGSEAFF. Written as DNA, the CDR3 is TGCAGCCCCCGGTCCGGGAGTGAAGCTTTCTTT.

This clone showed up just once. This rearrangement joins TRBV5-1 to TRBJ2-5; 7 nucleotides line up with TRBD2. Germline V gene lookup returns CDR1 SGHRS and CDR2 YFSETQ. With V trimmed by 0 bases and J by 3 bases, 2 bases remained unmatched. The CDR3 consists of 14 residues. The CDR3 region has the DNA TGCGCCAGCAGCTTGGGTGCGGGGGAAGAGACCCAGTACTTC. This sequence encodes CASSLGAGEETQYF.

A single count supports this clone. This CDR3 is CASSQKVSGGELFF. The CDR3 region has the DNA TGCGCCAGCAGCCAAAAGGTATCGGGCGGGGAGCTGTTTTTT. The chain is built from TRBV4-1 and TRBJ2-2; the D is unclear. There are 14 residues in the CDR3. CDR1 MGHRA and CDR2 YSYEKL come from the germline V gene. Trimming took off 2 bases at V and 7 bases at J, with 11 bases between the two ends.

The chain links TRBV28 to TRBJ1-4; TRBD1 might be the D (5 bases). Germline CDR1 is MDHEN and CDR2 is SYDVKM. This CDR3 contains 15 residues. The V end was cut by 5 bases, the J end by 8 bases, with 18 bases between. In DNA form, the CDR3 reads TGTGCCAGCAGTACCCCCGAGGCAGGGCGAGAAAAACTGTTTTTT. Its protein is CASSTPEAGREKLFF.

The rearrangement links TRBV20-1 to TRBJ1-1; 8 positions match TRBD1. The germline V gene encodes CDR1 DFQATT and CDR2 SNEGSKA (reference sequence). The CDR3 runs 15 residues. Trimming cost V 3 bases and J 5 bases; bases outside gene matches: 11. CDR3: CSASFPGGAGTEAFF. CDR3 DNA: TGCAGTGCTAGTTTTCCAGGGGGCGCCGGGACTGAAGCTTTCTTT.

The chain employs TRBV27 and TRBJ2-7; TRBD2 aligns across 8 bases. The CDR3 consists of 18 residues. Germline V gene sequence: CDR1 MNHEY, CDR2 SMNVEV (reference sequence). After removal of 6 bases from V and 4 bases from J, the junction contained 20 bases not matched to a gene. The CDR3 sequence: CASRLGPTRRSGNYEQYF. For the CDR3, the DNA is TGTGCCAGCAGGTTGGGGCCTACCCGGCGTAGCGGGAATTACGAGCAGTACTTC.

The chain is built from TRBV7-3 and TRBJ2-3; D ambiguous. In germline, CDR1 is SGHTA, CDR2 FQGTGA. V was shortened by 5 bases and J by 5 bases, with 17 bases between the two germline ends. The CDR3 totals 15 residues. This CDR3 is CASSHSGRQQDTQYF. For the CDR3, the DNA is TGTGCCAGCAGCCATAGTGGCCGTCAGCAAGATACGCAGTATTTT.